This TCR beta chain was recovered during a study of blood T cell repertoires in COVID-19. In the study overall: Sites in the United States, Italy and Spain provided acute and convalescent COVID-19 samples. PBMCs, B-cell-depleted T cells, or T cells provided the cDNA or gDNA that made up the material.

The CDR3 runs 14 residues. V lost 8 bases to trimming and J lost 2 bases, with 15 bases between them. Germline V CDR1 and CDR2: MNHEY, SVGAGI. Produced via immunoSEQ multiplex PCR; TCRdb's table is partial and in-frame only. The sample holds around 70,000 clones, 82% seen once. This chain joins TRBV6-5 and TRBJ1-2; tentative D call: TRBD1 (5 bases). Material: peripheral blood. The receptor's source is a man aged 55 to 70 with acute or convalescent COVID-19. CDR3 region: CASFPRGGNYGYTF. CDR3 bases: TGTGCCAGCTTCCCCCGGGGGGGGAACTATGGCTACACCTTC.